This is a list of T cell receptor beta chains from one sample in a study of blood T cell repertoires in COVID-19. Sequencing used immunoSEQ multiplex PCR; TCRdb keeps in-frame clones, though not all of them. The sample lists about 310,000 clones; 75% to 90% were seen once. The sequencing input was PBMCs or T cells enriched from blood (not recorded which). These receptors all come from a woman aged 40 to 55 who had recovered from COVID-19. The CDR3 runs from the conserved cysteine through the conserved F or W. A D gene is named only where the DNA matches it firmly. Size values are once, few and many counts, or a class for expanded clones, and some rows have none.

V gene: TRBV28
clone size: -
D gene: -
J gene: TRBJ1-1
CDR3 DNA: TGTGCCAGCAGTATCGTCGGGAGAAGTAACACTGAAGCTTTCTTT
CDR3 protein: CASSIVGRSNTEAFF

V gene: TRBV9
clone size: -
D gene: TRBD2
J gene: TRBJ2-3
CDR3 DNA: TGTGCCAGCAGCGTTCTAGCGGGGGTGCCCAAAGATACGCAGTATTTT
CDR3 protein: CASSVLAGVPKDTQYF

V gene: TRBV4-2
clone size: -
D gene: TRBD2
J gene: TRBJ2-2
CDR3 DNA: TGTGCCAGCAGCCAGCGGGGGGGGAGGGCCGCGAACACCGGGGAGCTGTTTTTT
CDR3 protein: CASSQRGGRAANTGELFF

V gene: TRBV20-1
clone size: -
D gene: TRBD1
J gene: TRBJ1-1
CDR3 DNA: TGCAGTGCCTCGGGACAGGGATCGGCTTTCTTT
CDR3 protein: CSASGQGSAFF

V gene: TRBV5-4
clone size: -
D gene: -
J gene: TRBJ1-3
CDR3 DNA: TGTGCCAGCAGCTCCGGACAGGGAAACACCATATATTTT
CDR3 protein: CASSSGQGNTIYF

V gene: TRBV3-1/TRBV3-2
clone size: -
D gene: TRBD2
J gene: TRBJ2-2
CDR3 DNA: TGTGCCAGCAGCCCACGTTACCAGACTAGCGGGTTATTCACCGGGGAGCTGTTTTTT
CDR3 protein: CASSPRYQTSGLFTGELFF

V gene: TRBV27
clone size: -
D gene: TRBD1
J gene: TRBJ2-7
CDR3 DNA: TGTGCCAGCAAAATTACAGGGGGACCATATTACGAGCAGTACTTC
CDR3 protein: CASKITGGPYYEQYF

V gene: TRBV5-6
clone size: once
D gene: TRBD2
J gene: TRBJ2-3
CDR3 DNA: TGTGCCAGCAGCTACCCAGGACTAGCGGGGGCCACAGATACGCAGTATTTT
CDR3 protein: CASSYPGLAGATDTQYF

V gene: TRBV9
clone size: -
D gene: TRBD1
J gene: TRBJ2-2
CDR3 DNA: TGTGCCAGCAGCGGTAAGGGGGCGCACACCGGGGAGCTGTTTTTT
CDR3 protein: CASSGKGAHTGELFF

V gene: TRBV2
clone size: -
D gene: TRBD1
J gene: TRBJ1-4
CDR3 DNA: TGTGCCAGCAGAGAGACAGGGGGCATTGAAAAACTGTTTTTT
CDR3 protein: CASRETGGIEKLFF

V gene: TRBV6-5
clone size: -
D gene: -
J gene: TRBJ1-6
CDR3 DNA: TGTGCCAGCAGTTCGGGGACGTGGGAGGGGGTCCTCCACTTT
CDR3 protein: CASSSGTWEGVLHF

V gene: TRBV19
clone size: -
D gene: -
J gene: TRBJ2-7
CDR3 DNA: TGTGCCAGTAGTATGCGGGGCCTAGCGCCCCGTTCGAACGAGCAGTACTTC
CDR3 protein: CASSMRGLAPRSNEQYF

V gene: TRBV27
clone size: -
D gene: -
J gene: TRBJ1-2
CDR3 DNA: TGTGCCAGCAGTTTACGCCCAGGGGAGAATAGCTATGGCTACACCTTC
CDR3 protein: CASSLRPGENSYGYTF

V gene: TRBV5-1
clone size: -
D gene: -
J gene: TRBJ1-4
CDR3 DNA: TGCGCCAGCAGCCCGGGTGGCAGGCCGGGGGTAGGTGCTGAAAAACTGTTTTTT
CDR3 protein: CASSPGGRPGVGAEKLFF

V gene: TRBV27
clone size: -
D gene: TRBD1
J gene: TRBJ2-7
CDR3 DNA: TGTGCCAGCAGTTCATCTCCCGGGACAGGGATTTCGGGAGAGCAGTACTTC
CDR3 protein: CASSSSPGTGISGEQYF

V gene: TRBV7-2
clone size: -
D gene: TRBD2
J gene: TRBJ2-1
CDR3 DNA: TGTGCCAGCAGCTTAGTTAGCGGGGGGGCCGGTGAGCAGTTCTTC
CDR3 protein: CASSLVSGGAGEQFF

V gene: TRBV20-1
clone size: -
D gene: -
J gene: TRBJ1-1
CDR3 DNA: TGCAGTGCTAGTTACACCCTTGGCACTGAAGCTTTCTTT
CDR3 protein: CSASYTLGTEAFF

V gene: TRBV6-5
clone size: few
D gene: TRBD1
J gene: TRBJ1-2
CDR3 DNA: TGTGCCAGCAGGACCGGGACAGCCCTTGGCTACACCTTC
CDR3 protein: CASRTGTALGYTF

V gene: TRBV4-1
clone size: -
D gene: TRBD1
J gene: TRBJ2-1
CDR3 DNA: TGCGCCAGCAGCCAATCGGACAGGGCCTACAATGAGCAGTTCTTC
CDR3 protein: CASSQSDRAYNEQFF

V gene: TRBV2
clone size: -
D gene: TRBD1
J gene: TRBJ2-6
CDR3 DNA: TGTGCCAGCAGTTTAACCGGGACAGGAAAACCTGGGGCCAACGTCCTGACTTTC
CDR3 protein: CASSLTGTGKPGANVLTF

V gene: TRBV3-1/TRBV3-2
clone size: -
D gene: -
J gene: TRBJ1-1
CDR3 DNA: TGTGCCAGCAGCCAAGAGGATTGGGGGCACGGCACTGAAGCTTTCTTT
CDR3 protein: CASSQEDWGHGTEAFF

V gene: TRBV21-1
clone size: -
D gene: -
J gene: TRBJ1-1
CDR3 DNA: TGTGCCAGCAGCGGGACAACCAACACTGAAGCTTTCTTT
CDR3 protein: CASSGTTNTEAFF

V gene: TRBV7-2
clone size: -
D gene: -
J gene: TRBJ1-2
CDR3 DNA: TGTGCCAGCAGCCGTCAGGGGTTCGGGGATGGCTACACCTTC
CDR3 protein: CASSRQGFGDGYTF

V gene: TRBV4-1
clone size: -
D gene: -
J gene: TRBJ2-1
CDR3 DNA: TGCGCCAGCAGCTCCCAGGGAACTTTCGATGAGCAGTTCTTC
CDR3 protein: CASSSQGTFDEQFF

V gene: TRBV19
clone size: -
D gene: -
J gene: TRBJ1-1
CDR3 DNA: TGTGCCAGTAGTATCACAGGGAACACTGAAGCTTTCTTT
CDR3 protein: CASSITGNTEAFF

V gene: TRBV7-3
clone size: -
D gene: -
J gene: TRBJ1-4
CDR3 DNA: TGTGCCAGCAGCCCCGCCGGGGGGGAAAAACTGTTTTTT
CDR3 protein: CASSPAGGEKLFF

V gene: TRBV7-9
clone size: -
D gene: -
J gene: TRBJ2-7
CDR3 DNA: TGTGCCAGCATTCCCGAGGGGGGGATTCGCGAGCAGTACTTC
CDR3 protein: CASIPEGGIREQYF

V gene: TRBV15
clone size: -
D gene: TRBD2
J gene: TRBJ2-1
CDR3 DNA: TGTGCCACCAGCAGCGGGACTAGCGGTGGAAATGAGCAGTTCTTC
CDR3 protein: CATSSGTSGGNEQFF

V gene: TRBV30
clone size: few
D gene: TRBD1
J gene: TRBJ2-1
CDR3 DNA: TGTGCCTGGAGTCCTTTAGGGGACAGGGGCTCCAATGAGCAGTTCTTC
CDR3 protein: CAWSPLGDRGSNEQFF

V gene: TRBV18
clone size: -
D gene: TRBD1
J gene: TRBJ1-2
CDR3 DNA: TGTGCCAGCTCACCACCGGACAGGGGGATGAGGGGCTACACCTTC
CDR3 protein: CASSPPDRGMRGYTF

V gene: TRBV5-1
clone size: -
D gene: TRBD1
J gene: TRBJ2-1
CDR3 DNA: TGCGCCAACCAAGGGACAGCCGACAATGAGCAGTTCTTC
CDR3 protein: CANQGTADNEQFF

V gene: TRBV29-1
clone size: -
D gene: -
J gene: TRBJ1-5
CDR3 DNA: TGCAGCTTTACGGAGGGGTGGGGGCAGCCCCAGCATTTT
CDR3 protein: CSFTEGWGQPQHF